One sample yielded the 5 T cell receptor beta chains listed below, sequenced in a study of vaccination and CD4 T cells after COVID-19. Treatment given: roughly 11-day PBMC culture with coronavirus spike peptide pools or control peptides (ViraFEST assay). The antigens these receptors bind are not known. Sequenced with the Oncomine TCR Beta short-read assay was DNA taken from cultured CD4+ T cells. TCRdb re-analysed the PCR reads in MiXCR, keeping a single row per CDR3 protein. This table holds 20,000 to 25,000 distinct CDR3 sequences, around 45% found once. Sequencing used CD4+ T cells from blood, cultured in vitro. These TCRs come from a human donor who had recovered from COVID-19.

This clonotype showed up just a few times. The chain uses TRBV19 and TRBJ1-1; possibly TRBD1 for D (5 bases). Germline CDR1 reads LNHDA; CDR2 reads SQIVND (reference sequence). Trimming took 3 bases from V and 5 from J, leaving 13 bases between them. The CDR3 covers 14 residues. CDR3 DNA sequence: TGTGCCAGTAGTATGGTGACAGCTGGGACTGAAGCTTTCTTT. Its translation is CASSMVTAGTEAFF.

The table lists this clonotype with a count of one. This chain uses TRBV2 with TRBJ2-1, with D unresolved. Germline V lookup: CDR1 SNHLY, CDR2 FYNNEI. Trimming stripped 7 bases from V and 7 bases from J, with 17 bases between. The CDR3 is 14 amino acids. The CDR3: CASIGDLRSNEQFF. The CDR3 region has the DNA TGTGCCAGCATAGGAGACTTGAGGTCAAATGAGCAGTTCTTC.

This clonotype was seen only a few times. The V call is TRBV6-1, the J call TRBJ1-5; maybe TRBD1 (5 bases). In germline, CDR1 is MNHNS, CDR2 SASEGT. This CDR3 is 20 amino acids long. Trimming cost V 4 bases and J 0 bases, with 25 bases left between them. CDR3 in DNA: TGTGCCAGCAGTGGTGGGACCGGATCGGGGCGTCCGGATAGCAATCAGCCCCAGCATTTT. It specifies CASSGGTGSGRPDSNQPQHF.

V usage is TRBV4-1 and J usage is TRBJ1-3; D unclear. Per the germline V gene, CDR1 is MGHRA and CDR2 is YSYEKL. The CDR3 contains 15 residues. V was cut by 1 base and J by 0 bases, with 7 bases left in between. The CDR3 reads CASSQAASSGNTIYF. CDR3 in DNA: TGCGCCAGCAGCCAAGCGGCGTCCTCTGGAAACACCATATATTTT.

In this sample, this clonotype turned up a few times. CDR3 sequence reads: CASSRLRGNTEAFF. CDR3 DNA: TGTGCCAGCAGCCGCCTTCGAGGGAACACTGAAGCTTTCTTT. The gene calls are TRBV7-9 and TRBJ1-1; D unclear. CDR3 size: 14 residues. The V gene's germline CDR1 is SEHNR and CDR2 FQNEAQ (reference sequence). V was clipped by 5 bases and J by 1 base, with 11 bases between them.